The present T cell receptor beta chain was sequenced within a study of cytomegalovirus exposure and HLA in healthy donors. Findings and limits, study-wide: Likely technical artifact: a cluster of highly shared sequence variants. According to a later analysis, donors in an Asian-associated ancestry cluster reportedly had fewer N-insertions than the approximately 670-donor mean.

A note on this clone: Its antigen is unknown.

V shed 0 bases and J shed 4 bases, with 12 bases lying between them. This CDR3 spans 15 amino acids. Germline V gene data show CDR1 as SEHNR and CDR2 as FQNEAQ (reference sequence). A multiplex PCR was run with 60 Vbeta primers and 13 Jbeta primers. As originally analysed: Around 11 million of roughly 81 million unique TCR beta chains were shared, per a later count. Data came from immunoSEQ multiplex PCR; TCRdb stores just in-frame clones and leaves some out. That table is the source of V, J and clone size, and D and trimming were worked out from the DNA. The sample has approximately 110,000 clones, approximately 72% seen once; the top ten hold around 1.3%.

Input material: PBMCs. The chain carries TRBV7-9 and TRBJ2-5; D is possibly TRBD2 (6 bases). The source is a man younger than 45 in good health and CMV-seronegative. The CDR3 reads CASSLAAGSLETQYF. CDR3 bases: TGTGCCAGCAGCTTAGCTGCGGGGAGCTTAGAGACCCAGTACTTC.